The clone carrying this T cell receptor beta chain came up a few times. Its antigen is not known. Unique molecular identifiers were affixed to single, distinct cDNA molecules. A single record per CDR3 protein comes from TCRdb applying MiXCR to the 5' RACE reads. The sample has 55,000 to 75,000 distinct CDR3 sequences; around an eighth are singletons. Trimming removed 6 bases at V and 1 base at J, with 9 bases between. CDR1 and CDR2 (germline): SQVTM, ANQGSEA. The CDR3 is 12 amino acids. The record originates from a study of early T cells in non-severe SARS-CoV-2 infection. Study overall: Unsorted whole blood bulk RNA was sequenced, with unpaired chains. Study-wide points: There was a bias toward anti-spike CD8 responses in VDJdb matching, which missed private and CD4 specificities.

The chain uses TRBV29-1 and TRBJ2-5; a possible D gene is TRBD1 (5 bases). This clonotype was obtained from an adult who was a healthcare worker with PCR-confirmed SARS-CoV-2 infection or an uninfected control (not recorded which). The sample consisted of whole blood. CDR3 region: CSVGRPQETQYF. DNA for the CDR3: TGCAGCGTGGGGCGGCCCCAAGAGACCCAGTACTTC. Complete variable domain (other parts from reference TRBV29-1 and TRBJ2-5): SAVISQKPSRDICQRGTSLTIQCQVDSQVTMMFWYRQQPGQSLTLIATANQGSEATYESGFVIDKFPISRPNLTFSTLTVSNMSPEDSSIYLCSVGRPQETQYFGPGTRLLVL.